A single sample gave rise to the 21 T cell receptor beta chains below, sequenced in a study of T-cell reconstitution after alpha-beta-depleted transplantation in children. Unique molecular identifiers were incorporated into the prepared TCRbeta library. TCRdb passed the PCR reads through MiXCR, listing each CDR3 protein once. The repertoire holds 90,000 to 130,000 distinct CDR3 sequences, with 10% as singletons. Sequencing was performed on PBMCs from the stem cell graft donor, taken from the stem cell graft. Receptor source: a human donor who donated a stem cell graft to a child with acute lymphoblastic leukemia.

This clonotype was counted at least ten times. The V and J genes are TRBV6-2 or TRBV6-3 and TRBJ2-1; D unclear. This CDR3 is built from 11 residues. Between the trimmed V and J ends, which lost 5 bases and 13 bases, there was a span of 12 bases. Looked up from germline, CDR1 is MNHEY and CDR2 is SVGEGT. The CDR3 here is CASSNSLGQFF. For the CDR3, the DNA is TGTGCCAGCAGTAATTCTCTCGGTCAGTTCTTC.

This clonotype has at least ten counts. This sequence joins TRBV7-2 and TRBJ2-3; unclear D gene. Germline-derived CDR1 and CDR2 are SGHTA and FQGNSA. V dropped 1 base and J dropped 6 bases, with 11 bases sitting between them. CDR3 length: 14 amino acids. In DNA form, the CDR3 reads TGTGCCAGCAGCTTAGTTAGGGTGGGGGATACGCAGTATTTT. Protein product: CASSLVRVGDTQYF.

The chain uses TRBV13 and TRBJ1-1; D might be TRBD1 (6 bases). The CDR3 sequence is 16 residues long. Germline assignment: CDR1 PRHDT and CDR2 FYEKMQ (reference sequence). V lost 1 base to trimming and J lost 4 bases, with 16 bases between them. The CDR3 here is CASSLAGRGFGTEAFF. The CDR3, as DNA: TGTGCCAGCAGCTTAGCAGGCAGGGGTTTCGGCACTGAAGCTTTCTTT.

This clonotype was seen repeatedly, ten times or more. This sequence joins TRBV15 and TRBJ1-2, with D uncertain. This CDR3 region has 13 residues. Per the germline V gene, CDR1 is LNHNV and CDR2 is YYDKDF (reference sequence). V gave up 0 bases and J gave up 7 bases, with 9 bases separating them. The CDR3 region has the DNA TGTGCCACCAGCAGAGATCGTACGGGTGGCTACACCTTC. Protein: CATSRDRTGGYTF.

At least ten counts were recorded for this clonotype. This chain connects TRBV12-3 or TRBV12-4 to TRBJ2-5; TRBD1 is a possible D gene (5 bases). The V and J ends lost 5 bases and 3 bases respectively, with 16 bases between them. The CDR3 spans 15 residues. DNA for the CDR3: TGTGCCAGCAGTCCCCGACAGAGATCAAAAGAGACCCAGTACTTC. This codes for CASSPRQRSKETQYF.

In its sample, this clonotype was seen many times. The chain carries TRBV12-3 or TRBV12-4 and TRBJ1-6; a possible D gene is TRBD1 (5 bases). The CDR3 has 15 amino acids. V was shortened by 2 bases and J by 4 bases, with 9 bases between the two germline ends. The DNA of the CDR3 is TGTGCCAGCAGTTTAAGACAGCATTATAATTCACCCCTCCACTTT. Its translation: CASSLRQHYNSPLHF.

The sample holds many counts of this clonotype. This chain links TRBV7-2 with TRBJ2-1; 12 nucleotides match TRBD2. The CDR3 totals 16 residues. V was pared by 5 bases and J by 8 bases, with 10 bases of the junction left unmatched. Germline V gene data show CDR1 as SGHTA and CDR2 as FQGNSA. The CDR3 DNA sequence: TGTGCCAGCAGCCGTAATCTAGCGGGGGGGCCCGATGAGCAGTTCTTC. Translating gives CASSRNLAGGPDEQFF.

At least ten counts were recorded for this clonotype. This rearrangement joins TRBV6-1 to TRBJ2-1; 12 bases line up with TRBD1. After removal of 6 bases from V and 1 base from J, the junction contained 7 bases not matched to a gene. CDR1 is MNHNS and CDR2 is SASEGT in the germline V gene. There are 17 residues in the CDR3. In DNA, the CDR3 is TGTGCCAGCAGACGAGGGACAGGGGGCGCATCCTACAATGAGCAGTTCTTC. Residues: CASRRGTGGASYNEQFF.

The V gene is TRBV6-2 or TRBV6-3, the J gene TRBJ1-5; TRBD1 matches 7 bases. The CDR3 covers 14 residues. Germline lookup yields CDR1 MNHEY and CDR2 SVGEGT. Germline trimming cut 7 bases from V and 3 bases from J; bases unmatched to any gene: 6. CDR3 in DNA: TGTGCCAGCACCCCGGGACAGTTCAATCAGCCCCAGCATTTT. Its protein is CASTPGQFNQPQHF.

As to this clonotype: Given a much more abundant clone one base away, this may be a read error. The chain has TRBV9 and TRBJ1-5; a weak D match, TRBD1 (5 bases). V lost 0 bases and J lost 5, with 12 bases in between. Germline CDR1 is SGDLS and CDR2 is YYNGEE. The CDR3 length is 15 residues. CDR3 sequence reads: CASSVEGEEDQPQHF. The CDR3 nucleotides read TGTGCCAGCAGCGTAGAAGGGGAGGAGGATCAGCCCCAGCATTTT.

This clonotype was observed many times. The chain employs TRBV29-1 and TRBJ2-7; 10 bases agree with TRBD2. With V trimmed by 4 bases and J by 3 bases, 3 bases remained unmatched. CDR1 is SQVTM, CDR2 ANQGSEA, per germline. There are 13 residues in the CDR3. The CDR3 DNA reads as TGCAGCGTTGGTCCTAGCGGGAGCTACGAGCAGTACTTC. This codes for CSVGPSGSYEQYF.

This clonotype occurred many times. The genes are TRBV12-3 or TRBV12-4 and TRBJ1-6; possibly TRBD1 for D (5 bases). This CDR3 is 14 amino acids long. The V and J ends lost 2 bases and 5 bases respectively, with 7 bases between them. CDR3 protein: CASSLSRDNSPLHF. The DNA for the CDR3 is TGTGCCAGCAGTTTAAGCAGGGATAATTCACCCCTCCACTTT.

This clonotype was found many times. The CDR3 bases are TGCGCCAGCAGCCCGGTAGTACAGGCCAACACTGAAGCTTTCTTT. Translated: CASSPVVQANTEAFF. This chain uses TRBV5-1 with TRBJ1-1; D possibly corresponds to TRBD1 (5 bases). V dropped 4 bases and J dropped 2 bases, with 15 bases sitting between them. Germline V gene data show CDR1 as SGHRS and CDR2 as YFSETQ. This CDR3 is 15 amino acids long.

Many counts were recorded for this clonotype. The V and J genes are TRBV20-1 and TRBJ1-2; possibly TRBD1 for D (6 bases). The CDR3 has 12 amino acids. Trimming removed 5 bases from V and 1 base from J, with 8 bases in between. Germline lookup yields CDR1 DFQATT and CDR2 SNEGSKA (reference sequence). The CDR3, as DNA: TGCAGTGCTGGACAGTTTAACTATGGCTACACCTTC. Translation: CSAGQFNYGYTF.

This clonotype showed up many times. The chain uses TRBV12-3 or TRBV12-4 and TRBJ1-5; TRBD1 agrees at 9 bases. J was trimmed by 6 bases and V by 7 bases; bases with no gene match: 7. The CDR3 consists of 14 residues. CDR3 residues: CASNTGGAGQPQHF. In DNA form, the CDR3 reads TGTGCCAGCAACACAGGGGGCGCGGGTCAGCCCCAGCATTTT.

This clonotype was counted many times. This chain connects TRBV28 to TRBJ2-4; D gene uncertain. Germline V gives CDR1 MDHEN, CDR2 SYDVKM. CDR3 size: 15 residues. V lost 4 bases and J 0 bases, leaving 10 bases between the germline ends. CDR3 in DNA: TGTGCCAGCAGTTCCCGTTTTACAGCCAAAAACATTCAGTACTTC. Translating gives CASSSRFTAKNIQYF.

This clonotype was recorded at least ten times. The chain links TRBV6-1 to TRBJ1-4; 12 positions match TRBD1. Germline V gene sequence: CDR1 MNHNS, CDR2 SASEGT. V trimming: 0 bases; J trimming: 7 bases; junction bases outside the gene matches: 3. There are 16 residues in the CDR3. As DNA, the CDR3 is TGTGCCAGCAGTGAAGCCCCGGGACAGGGGGCTGAAAAACTGTTTTTT. Amino acids: CASSEAPGQGAEKLFF.

In this sample, this clonotype turned up once. A much larger clone differs by one base, so this may be a read error. The V and J genes are TRBV7-2 and TRBJ2-7, with D maybe TRBD2 (5 bases). The CDR3 covers 13 residues. Germline V gene lookup returns CDR1 SGHTA and CDR2 FQGNSA. V lost 3 bases, J lost 8 bases, and 14 bases lay in between. This chain's CDR3 is CASSFPGVHKQYF. The CDR3 DNA sequence: TGTGCCAGCAGCTTTCCCGGGGTTCACAAGCAGTACTTC.

This clonotype was counted at least ten times. V and J are TRBV7-2 and TRBJ2-7; TRBD2 matches 11 bases. The CDR3 runs to 16 residues. Unmatched junction bases numbered 8, after V lost 3 bases and J lost 4 bases. Per germline, CDR1 SGHTA and CDR2 FQGNSA. DNA for the CDR3: TGTGCCAGCAGCTTTGGGTATAGCGGGAGGGGGTACGAGCAGTACTTC. Translated, it gives CASSFGYSGRGYEQYF.

This clonotype showed up many times. The chain employs TRBV12-3 or TRBV12-4 and TRBJ2-7; D unresolved. CDR3 length: 13 residues. V dropped 4 bases and J dropped 2 bases, with 9 bases sitting between them. The CDR3 DNA reads as TGTGCCAGCAGTTCTGGCGTCACCTACGAGCAGTACTTC. Encoded protein: CASSSGVTYEQYF.

This clonotype was observed at least ten times. The rearrangement joins TRBV20-1 to TRBJ2-3; TRBD2 matches at 7 bases. Trimming at V came to 5 bases and at J to 7 bases, leaving 12 bases not matched to a gene. Germline CDR1 and CDR2: DFQATT and SNEGSKA (reference sequence). CDR3 size: 14 residues. The CDR3 sequence: CSAPDQRGENTQYF. CDR3 sequence (DNA): TGCAGTGCTCCGGACCAGCGGGGTGAGAATACGCAGTATTTT.